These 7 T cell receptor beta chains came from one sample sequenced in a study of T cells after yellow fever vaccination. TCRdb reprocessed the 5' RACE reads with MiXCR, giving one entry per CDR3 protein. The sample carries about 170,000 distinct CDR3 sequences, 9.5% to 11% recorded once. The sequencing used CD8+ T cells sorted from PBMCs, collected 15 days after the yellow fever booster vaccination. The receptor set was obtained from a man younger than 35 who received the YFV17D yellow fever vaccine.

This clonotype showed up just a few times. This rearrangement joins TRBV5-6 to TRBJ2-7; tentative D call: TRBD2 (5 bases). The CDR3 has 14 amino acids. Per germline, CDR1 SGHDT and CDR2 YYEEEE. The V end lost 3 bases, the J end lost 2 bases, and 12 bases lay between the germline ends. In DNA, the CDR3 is TGTGCCAGCAGCTGGAGGACCGGGACCTACGAGCAGTACTTC. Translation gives CASSWRTGTYEQYF.

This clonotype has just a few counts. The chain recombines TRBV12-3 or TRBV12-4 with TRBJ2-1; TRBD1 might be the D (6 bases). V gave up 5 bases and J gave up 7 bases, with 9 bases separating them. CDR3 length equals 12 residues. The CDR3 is CASSLTGNEQFF. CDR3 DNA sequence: TGTGCCAGCAGTCTTACAGGGAATGAGCAGTTCTTC.

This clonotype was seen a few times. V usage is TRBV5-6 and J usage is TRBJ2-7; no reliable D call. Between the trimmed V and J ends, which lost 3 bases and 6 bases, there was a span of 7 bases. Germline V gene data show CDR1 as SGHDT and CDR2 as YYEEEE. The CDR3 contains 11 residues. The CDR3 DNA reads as TGTGCCAGCAGCTCTGCGGTCGAGCAGTACTTC. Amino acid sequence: CASSSAVEQYF.

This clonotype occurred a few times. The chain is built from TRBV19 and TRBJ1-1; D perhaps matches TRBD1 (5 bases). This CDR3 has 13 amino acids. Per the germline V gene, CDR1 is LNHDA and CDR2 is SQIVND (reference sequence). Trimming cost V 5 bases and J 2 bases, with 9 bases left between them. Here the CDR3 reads CASSWTPNTEAFF. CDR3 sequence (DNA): TGTGCCAGTAGTTGGACACCCAACACTGAAGCTTTCTTT.

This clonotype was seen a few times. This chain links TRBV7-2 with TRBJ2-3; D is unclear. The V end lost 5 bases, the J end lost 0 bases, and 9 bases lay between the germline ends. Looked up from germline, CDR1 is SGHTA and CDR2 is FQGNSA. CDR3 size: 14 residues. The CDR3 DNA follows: TGTGCCAGCAGCGCCTTGGGCAGCACAGATACGCAGTATTTT. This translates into CASSALGSTDTQYF. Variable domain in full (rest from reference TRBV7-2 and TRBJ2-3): GAGVSQSPSNKVTEKGKDVELRCDPISGHTALYWYRQSLGQGLEFLIYFQGNSAPDKSGLPSDRFSAERTGGSVSTLTIQRTQQEDSAVYLCASSALGSTDTQYFGPGTRLTVL.

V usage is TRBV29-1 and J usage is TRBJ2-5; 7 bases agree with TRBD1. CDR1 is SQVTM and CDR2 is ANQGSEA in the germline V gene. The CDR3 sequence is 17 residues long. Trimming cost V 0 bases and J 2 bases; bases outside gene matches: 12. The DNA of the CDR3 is TGCAGCGTTGAAGATCTTTTCGGACAGGACCCTCAAGAGACCCAGTACTTC. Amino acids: CSVEDLFGQDPQETQYF.

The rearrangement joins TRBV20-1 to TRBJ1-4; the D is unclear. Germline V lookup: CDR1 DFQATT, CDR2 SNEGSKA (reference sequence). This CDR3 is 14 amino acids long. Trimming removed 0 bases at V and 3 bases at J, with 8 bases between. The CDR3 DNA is TGCAGTGCTAGAGAAGGGTTTGCTAATGAAAAACTGTTTTTT. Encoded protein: CSAREGFANEKLFF.